This paragraph covers one TCR beta chain sequence. The antigen remains unidentified. The data are from a study of OX40 agonist ivuxolimab in advanced cancers. Whole-study context: Hepatocellular carcinoma, melanoma, renal cell or head and neck cancer was diagnosed in the dose-escalation patients.

Overall study findings and caveats: Researchers did not establish what antigens the expanded peripheral T cells target. Normalized T-cell clonal expansion was also low in a subset of nonresponders.

There are 15 residues in the CDR3. Germline CDR1 SSHAT, CDR2 FNYEAQ (reference sequence). Trimming stripped 2 bases from V and 4 bases from J, with 12 bases between. TCRdb's table, derived via immunoSEQ multiplex PCR, lists solely in-frame clones and lacks some. The sample contains about 100,000 clones, 95% to 97% of which appear only once. Sequenced here: CD4+ or CD8+ T cells sorted from blood, sampled in a trial of the OX40 agonist ivuxolimab. The sequence derives from an adult with an advanced solid tumor such as melanoma, head and neck, liver or kidney cancer. The chain employs TRBV7-7 and TRBJ2-1; D is uncertain. The CDR3 loop reads CASSLRYTEYNEQFF. CDR3 in DNA: TGTGCCAGCAGCTTAAGGTATACAGAGTACAATGAGCAGTTCTTC.